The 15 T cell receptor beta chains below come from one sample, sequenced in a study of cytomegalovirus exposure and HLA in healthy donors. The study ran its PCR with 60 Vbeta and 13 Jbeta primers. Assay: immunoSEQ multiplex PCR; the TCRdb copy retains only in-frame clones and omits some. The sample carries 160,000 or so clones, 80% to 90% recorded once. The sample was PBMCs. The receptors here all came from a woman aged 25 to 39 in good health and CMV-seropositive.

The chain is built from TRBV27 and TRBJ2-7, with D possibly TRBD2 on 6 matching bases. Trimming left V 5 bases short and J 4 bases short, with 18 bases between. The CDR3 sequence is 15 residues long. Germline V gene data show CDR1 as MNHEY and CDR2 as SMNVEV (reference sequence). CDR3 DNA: TGTGCCAGCAGTCTCGGGGGACTCTCTTGGTACGAGCAGTACTTC. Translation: CASSLGGLSWYEQYF.

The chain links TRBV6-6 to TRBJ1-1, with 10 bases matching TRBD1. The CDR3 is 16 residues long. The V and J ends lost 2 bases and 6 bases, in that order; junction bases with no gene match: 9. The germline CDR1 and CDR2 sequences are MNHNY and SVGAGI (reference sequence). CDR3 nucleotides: TGTGCCAGCAGTTACGGCCGACAGGGGGCTGGCGCTGAAGCTTTCTTT. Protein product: CASSYGRQGAGAEAFF.

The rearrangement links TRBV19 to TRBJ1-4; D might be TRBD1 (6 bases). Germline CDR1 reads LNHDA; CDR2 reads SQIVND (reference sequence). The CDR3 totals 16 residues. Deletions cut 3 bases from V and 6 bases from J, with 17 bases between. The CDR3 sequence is CASSIGLWAGDEKLFF. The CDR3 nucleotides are TGTGCCAGTAGTATCGGTTTATGGGCAGGGGATGAAAAACTGTTTTTT.

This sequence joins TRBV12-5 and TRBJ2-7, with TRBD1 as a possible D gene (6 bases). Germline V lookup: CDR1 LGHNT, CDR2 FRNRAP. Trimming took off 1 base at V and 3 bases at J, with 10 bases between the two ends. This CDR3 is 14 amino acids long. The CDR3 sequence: CASGLDRVGYEQYF. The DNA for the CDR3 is TGTGCTAGTGGTTTGGACAGGGTAGGCTACGAGCAGTACTTC.

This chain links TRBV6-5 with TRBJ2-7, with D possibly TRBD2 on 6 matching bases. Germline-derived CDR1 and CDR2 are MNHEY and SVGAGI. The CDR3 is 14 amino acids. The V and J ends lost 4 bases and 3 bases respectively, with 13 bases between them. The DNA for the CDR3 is TGTGCCAGCAGTTCCCCCCTGCGGGGCTACGAGCAGTACTTC. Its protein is CASSSPLRGYEQYF.

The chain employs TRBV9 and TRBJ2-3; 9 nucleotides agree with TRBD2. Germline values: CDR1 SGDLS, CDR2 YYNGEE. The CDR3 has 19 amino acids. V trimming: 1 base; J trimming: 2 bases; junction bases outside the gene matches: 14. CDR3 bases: TGTGCCAGCAGCGTAAATCCCTGGGTAGGCGGGGGGGCCACAGATACGCAGTATTTT. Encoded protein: CASSVNPWVGGGATDTQYF.

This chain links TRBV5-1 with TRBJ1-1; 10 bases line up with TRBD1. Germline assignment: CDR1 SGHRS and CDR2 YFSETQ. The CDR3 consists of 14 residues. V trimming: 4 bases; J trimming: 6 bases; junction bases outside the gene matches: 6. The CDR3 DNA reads TGCGCCAGCAGCAGAGGGACAGGGGAACCTGAAGCTTTCTTT. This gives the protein CASSRGTGEPEAFF.

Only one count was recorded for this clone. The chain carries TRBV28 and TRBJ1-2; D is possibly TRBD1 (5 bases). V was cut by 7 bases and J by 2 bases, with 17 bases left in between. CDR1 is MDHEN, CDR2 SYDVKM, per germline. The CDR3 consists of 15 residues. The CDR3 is CASNSGGADNYGYTF. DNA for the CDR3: TGTGCCAGCAACTCAGGTGGGGCAGACAACTATGGCTACACCTTC.

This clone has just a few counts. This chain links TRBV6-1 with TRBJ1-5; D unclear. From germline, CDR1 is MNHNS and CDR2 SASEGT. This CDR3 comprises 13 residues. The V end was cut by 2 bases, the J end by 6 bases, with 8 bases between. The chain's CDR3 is CASSERESQPQHF. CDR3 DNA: TGTGCCAGCAGTGAAAGGGAGAGTCAGCCCCAGCATTTT.

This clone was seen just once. The CDR3 nucleotides read TGTGCCAGCACCTCCGACAGTCTCTATTCACCCCTCCACTTT. Its protein product is CASTSDSLYSPLHF. This chain uses TRBV7-2 with TRBJ1-6, with D maybe TRBD1 (5 bases). V lost 7 bases to trimming and J lost 8 bases, with 15 bases between them. Germline assignment: CDR1 SGHTA and CDR2 FQGNSA. The CDR3 has 14 amino acids.

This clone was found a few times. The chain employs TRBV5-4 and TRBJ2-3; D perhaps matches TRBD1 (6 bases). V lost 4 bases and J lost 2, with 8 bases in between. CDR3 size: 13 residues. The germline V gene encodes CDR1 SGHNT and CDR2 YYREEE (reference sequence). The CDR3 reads CASSRDTTDTQYF. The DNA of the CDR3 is TGTGCCAGCAGCCGGGACACCACAGATACGCAGTATTTT.

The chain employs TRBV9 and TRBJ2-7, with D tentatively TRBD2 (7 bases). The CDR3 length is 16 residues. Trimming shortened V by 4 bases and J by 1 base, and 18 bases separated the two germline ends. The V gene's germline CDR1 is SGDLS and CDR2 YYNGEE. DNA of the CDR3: TGTGCCAGCAGCTCTAACCCAGGGAGGGGGTCCTACGAGCAGTACTTC. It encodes CASSSNPGRGSYEQYF.

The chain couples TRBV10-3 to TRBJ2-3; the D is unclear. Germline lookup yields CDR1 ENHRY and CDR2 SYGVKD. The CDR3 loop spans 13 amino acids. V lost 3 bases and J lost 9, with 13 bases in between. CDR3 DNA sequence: TGTGCCATCAGTGAACAGCTCTTTCAGACGCAGTATTTT. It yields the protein CAISEQLFQTQYF.

The CDR3 loop reads CASAIKSGTSYEQYF. In nucleotides, the CDR3 is TGTGCCAGCGCTATAAAAAGCGGGACCTCCTACGAGCAGTACTTC. The J gene is TRBJ2-7, the V gene TRBV27, with 7 bases identical to TRBD2. The length of the CDR3 is 15 residues. J gave up 0 bases and V 8 bases, and 10 bases lay outside the gene matches. Germline loops: CDR1 MNHEY, CDR2 SMNVEV (reference sequence).

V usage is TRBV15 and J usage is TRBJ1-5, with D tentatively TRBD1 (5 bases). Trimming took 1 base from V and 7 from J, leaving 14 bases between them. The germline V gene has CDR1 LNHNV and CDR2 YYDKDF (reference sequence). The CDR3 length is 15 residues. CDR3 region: CATSRGGGWEQPQHF. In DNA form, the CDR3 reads TGTGCCACCAGCAGAGGGGGGGGGTGGGAGCAGCCCCAGCATTTT.